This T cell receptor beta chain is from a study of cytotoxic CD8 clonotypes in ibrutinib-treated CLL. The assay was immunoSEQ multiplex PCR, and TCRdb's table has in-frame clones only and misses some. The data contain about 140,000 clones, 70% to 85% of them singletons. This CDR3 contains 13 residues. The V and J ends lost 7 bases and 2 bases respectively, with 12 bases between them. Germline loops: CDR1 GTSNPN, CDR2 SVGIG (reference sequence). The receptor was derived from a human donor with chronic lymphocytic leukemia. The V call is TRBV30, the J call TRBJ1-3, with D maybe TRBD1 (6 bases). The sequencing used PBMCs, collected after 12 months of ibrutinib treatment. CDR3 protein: CALTQGPGNTIYF. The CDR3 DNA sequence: TGTGCCTTGACGCAGGGGCCTGGAAACACCATATATTTT.